This T cell receptor beta chain was recovered during a study of siplizumab effects on memory and regulatory T cells (dated by TCRdb to the late 2010s). Notes on the research overall: The study looked at the effect of siplizumab, an anti-CD2 antibody, on alloreactive T-cell subsets in allogeneic mixed lymphocyte reactions made from human PBMCs. What the study reported, not specific to this receptor: No functional confirmation was obtained for the suppressive function of proliferating Tregs from siplizumab cultures. The cumulative frequency of alloreactive sequences that could be traced back to unstimulated CD4+ memory T cells was significantly reduced by siplizumab. Because sequences below about 10^-5 frequency were poorly captured, only a minor fraction of alloreactive clones could be mapped to unstimulated subsets. Of the alloreactive CD4+ clones that could be mapped, the Treg-derived share averaged almost 70% with siplizumab compared with 25% to 30% in control reactions. For roughly 75-95% of proliferating CD4+ or CD8+ clones, no naive or memory phenotype could be assigned. Greater diversity appeared to be present in unstimulated naive T cells than in memory T cells, and a substantial contribution to the alloresponse seemed to be made by naive cells.

Trimming leaves V shorter by 9 bases and J shorter by 4 bases, with the junction holding 6 bases beyond the gene matches. Via the germline V gene (reference sequence), CDR1 is LNHDA and CDR2 SQIVND. The CDR3 holds 15 amino acids from the cysteine to the phenylalanine. The read is trimmed to its CDR3 DNA, 45 bases read in frame from base 1. On this clone: No cognate antigen has been identified for it. Base qualities are not at hand, and no much larger clone is one base apart.

Libraries came from the immunoSEQ multiplex PCR assay. Each sample had 85,000 to 100,000 TCR templates assayed by the deep sequencing platform. Genomic DNA extracted from sorted T cells was used for TCRbeta CDR3 sequencing. The published analysis was carried out like this. The R programming language was used for clonal analysis of TCRbeta CDR3 data. Unstimulated samples were compared with post-reaction CFSE-low samples to define alloreactive CD4+ and CD8+ clones. By matching sequences to the repertoires of sorted unstimulated Treg and non-Treg cells, each alloreactive CD4+ clone was assigned a regulatory or non-regulatory origin. Held by TCRdb, this immuneACCESS table contains in-frame sequences only and omits some clones. Under half of the omission traces to an unresolved V gene where checked; the cause of the rest is unknown. V and J calls and clone size are given by that table; D and trimming were obtained from the DNA. The sample table contains tens of thousands of clones; only one count was recorded for about 90% of them. The top ten clones comprise approximately 29% of the sample.

Sorted unstimulated T cells and proliferating T cells recovered from mixed lymphocyte reactions underwent TCRbeta CDR3 sequencing. Fresh whole blood from approximately ten HLA-typed healthy donors was used to isolate PBMCs. The V gene is TRBV19 and the J gene is TRBJ2-2; 12 nucleotides in the junction match TRBD2. The TCR sequence derives from a human donor in good health. Material for sequencing was CD8+ T cells sorted from blood. The CDR3 protein: CASKTSGGGTGELFF. The sequenced DNA: TGTGCCAGCAAGACTAGCGGGGGAGGCACCGGGGAGCTGTTTTTT.